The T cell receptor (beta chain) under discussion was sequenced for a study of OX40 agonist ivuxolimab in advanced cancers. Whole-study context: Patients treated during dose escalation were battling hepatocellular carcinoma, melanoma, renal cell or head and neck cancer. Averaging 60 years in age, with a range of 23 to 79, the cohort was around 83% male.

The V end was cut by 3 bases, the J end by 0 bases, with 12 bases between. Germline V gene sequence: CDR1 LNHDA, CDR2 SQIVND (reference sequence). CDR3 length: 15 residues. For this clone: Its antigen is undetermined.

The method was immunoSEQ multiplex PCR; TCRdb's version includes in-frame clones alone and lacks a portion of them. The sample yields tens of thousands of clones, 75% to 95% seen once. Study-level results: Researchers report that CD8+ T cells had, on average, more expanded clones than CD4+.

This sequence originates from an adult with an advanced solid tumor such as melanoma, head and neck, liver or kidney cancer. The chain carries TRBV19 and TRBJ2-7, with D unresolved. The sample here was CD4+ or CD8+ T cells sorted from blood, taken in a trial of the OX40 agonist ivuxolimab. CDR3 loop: CASSMTPRSSYEQYF. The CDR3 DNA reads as TGTGCCAGTAGTATGACTCCGAGGAGCTCCTACGAGCAGTACTTC.